The 25 T cell receptor beta chains presented below share a single source sample, sequenced in a study of OX40 agonist ivuxolimab in advanced cancers. Here immunoSEQ multiplex PCR was the method, and the copy in TCRdb shows in-frame clones only, minus some. The sample contains about 50,000 clones, approximately 92% of which appear only once. The material was CD4+ or CD8+ T cells sorted from blood, obtained in a trial of the OX40 agonist ivuxolimab. Receptors originate from an adult with an advanced solid tumor such as melanoma, head and neck, liver or kidney cancer.

The chain has TRBV18 and TRBJ2-7; TRBD2 aligns across 7 bases. CDR3 size: 16 residues. Germline V gene sequence: CDR1 KGHSH, CDR2 LQKENI. V lost 1 base, J lost 5 bases, and 11 bases stayed unmatched. The chain's CDR3 is CASSPHRGVISHEQYF. CDR3 DNA sequence: TGTGCCAGCTCACCACACCGGGGGGTGATTAGCCACGAGCAGTACTTC.

This chain links TRBV10-3 with TRBJ1-1; no firm D call. There are 13 residues in the CDR3. V was pared by 3 bases and J by 0 bases, with 5 bases between. Germline V gives CDR1 ENHRY, CDR2 SYGVKD. The CDR3 region is CAISDPMNTEAFF. For the CDR3, the DNA is TGTGCCATCAGTGACCCAATGAACACTGAAGCTTTCTTT.

V is TRBV6-5 and J is TRBJ2-1; perhaps TRBD1 as D (5 bases). The V gene's germline CDR1 is MNHEY and CDR2 SVGAGI. CDR3 length equals 14 residues. V lost 2 bases and J lost 3, with 8 bases in between. CDR3 DNA: TGTGCCAGCAGTTACGCGACAGACTACAATGAGCAGTTCTTC. Its translation: CASSYATDYNEQFF.

The J gene is TRBJ1-5, the V gene TRBV27; no reliable D call. Between the trimmed V and J ends, which lost 3 bases and 7 bases, there was a span of 16 bases. Germline V lookup: CDR1 MNHEY, CDR2 SMNVEV (reference sequence). The CDR3 runs 15 residues. CDR3 protein: CASSFEEKRRQPQHF. The CDR3 coding sequence is TGTGCCAGCAGTTTCGAGGAAAAAAGACGACAGCCCCAGCATTTT.

The CDR3 coding sequence is TGCAGCGTTGAATTGGTCGTATTTCAAGACACCTACGAGCAGTACTTC. Protein product: CSVELVVFQDTYEQYF. The V call is TRBV29-1, the J call TRBJ2-7; D ambiguous. V lost 2 bases and J 2 bases, leaving 19 bases between the germline ends. This CDR3 region has 16 residues. CDR1 is SQVTM and CDR2 is ANQGSEA in the germline V gene.

The rearrangement joins TRBV9 to TRBJ2-6, with D unclear. V lost 0 bases and J lost 0, with 1 base in between. This CDR3 has 14 residues. Per germline, CDR1 SGDLS and CDR2 YYNGEE. The CDR3 DNA reads TGTGCCAGCAGCGTAGCCTCTGGGGCCAACGTCCTGACTTTC. Protein product: CASSVASGANVLTF.

This chain links TRBV28 with TRBJ2-7, with D unresolved. The CDR3 runs to 14 residues. The germline V gene has CDR1 MDHEN and CDR2 SYDVKM. Deletions cut 3 bases from V and 0 bases from J, with 9 bases between. Here the CDR3 reads CASSFDADSYEQYF. CDR3 bases: TGTGCCAGCAGTTTTGACGCGGACTCCTACGAGCAGTACTTC.

The rearrangement links TRBV7-9 to TRBJ1-1; D unresolved. V lost 4 bases to trimming and J lost 0 bases, with 6 bases between them. The CDR3 extends over 13 amino acids. Per the germline V gene, CDR1 is SEHNR and CDR2 is FQNEAQ (reference sequence). The CDR3 sequence is CASSSWMNTEAFF. As DNA, the CDR3 is TGTGCCAGCAGCTCTTGGATGAACACTGAAGCTTTCTTT.

The chain uses TRBV7-9 and TRBJ2-1, with D unclear. The germline V gene encodes CDR1 SEHNR and CDR2 FQNEAQ (reference sequence). This CDR3 spans 12 amino acids. V was pared by 2 bases and J by 8 bases, with 7 bases between. The CDR3 reads CASSLIVDEQFF. The DNA of the CDR3 is TGTGCCAGCAGCTTAATCGTGGATGAGCAGTTCTTC.

The gene calls are TRBV27 and TRBJ2-5; 7 bases align to TRBD1. V lost 3 bases and J lost 7; bases outside the gene matches: 20. The length of the CDR3 is 18 residues. The germline V gene has CDR1 MNHEY and CDR2 SMNVEV (reference sequence). CDR3 nucleotide sequence: TGTGCCAGCAGTTTTACCGTGGGCAGGGGGTTTGTGTTAGGGACCCAGTACTTC. It codes for CASSFTVGRGFVLGTQYF.

This chain links TRBV28 with TRBJ1-1; a weak D match, TRBD1 (6 bases). Germline assignment: CDR1 MDHEN and CDR2 SYDVKM. The CDR3 is 18 amino acids. V lost 3 bases and J 0 bases, leaving 20 bases between the germline ends. The CDR3 protein is CASSLLGGLGLLNTEAFF. CDR3 coding DNA: TGTGCCAGCAGTTTGTTAGGGGGACTGGGCTTACTGAACACTGAAGCTTTCTTT.

The DNA of the CDR3 is TGTGCCAGTAGTTTCCGACTAGCGGGAGGGGGGTACAATGAGCAGTTCTTC. Amino acid sequence: CASSFRLAGGGYNEQFF. The chain is built from TRBV19 and TRBJ2-1; TRBD2 aligns across 14 bases. This CDR3 comprises 17 residues. Germline V gene data show CDR1 as LNHDA and CDR2 as SQIVND (reference sequence). The ends lost 5 bases at V and 4 bases at J; junction bases unmatched: 7.

V gene TRBV7-9 combines with J gene TRBJ2-5; maybe TRBD2 (5 bases). Gene TRBJ2-7 matches the end of the DNA better, so the J call may be wrong. The V gene's germline CDR1 is SEHNR and CDR2 FQNEAQ (reference sequence). The length of the CDR3 is 12 residues. CDR3 sequence (DNA): TGTGCCAGCAGCTTACGGGGTTACGAGCAGTACTTC. Translated, it gives CASSLRGYEQYF.

The genes are TRBV16 and TRBJ2-3; unclear D gene. The CDR3 spans 15 residues. CDR1 is KGHSY, CDR2 FQNENV, per germline. V lost 2 bases and J lost 0, with 9 bases in between. CDR3 amino acids: CASSQLETSTDTQYF. For the CDR3, the DNA is TGTGCCAGCAGCCAACTCGAGACTAGCACAGATACGCAGTATTTT.

The chain couples TRBV28 to TRBJ2-3, with 8 bases aligning to TRBD1. J lost 3 bases, V lost 5 bases, and 16 bases had no gene match. This CDR3 contains 18 residues. The germline V gene encodes CDR1 MDHEN and CDR2 SYDVKM. The CDR3 coding sequence is TGTGCCAGCAGTCCCGTCGGCTTTCAGGGGGCGCGAACAGATACGCAGTATTTT. Translated, it gives CASSPVGFQGARTDTQYF.

The chain uses TRBV5-6 and TRBJ2-7; no reliable D call. Trimming cost V 1 base and J 3 bases, with 8 bases left between them. This CDR3 has 13 amino acids. In germline, CDR1 is SGHDT, CDR2 YYEEEE. DNA for the CDR3: TGTGCCAGCAGCTTGATAGAAGACTACGAGCAGTACTTC. As protein: CASSLIEDYEQYF.

CDR3 region: CASSRGPGSNQPQHF. In nucleotides, the CDR3 is TGCGCCAGCAGCAGAGGCCCAGGGAGCAATCAGCCCCAGCATTTT. The J gene is TRBJ1-5, the V gene TRBV4-3; perhaps TRBD1 as D (5 bases). The CDR3 covers 15 residues. The germline V and J ends were trimmed by 5 bases and 1 base, with 12 bases remaining between them. Germline CDR1 LGHNA, CDR2 YSLEER.

This chain uses TRBV5-6 with TRBJ2-1; D not certain. The CDR3 is 12 amino acids. Trimming stripped 0 bases from V and 6 bases from J, with 4 bases between. The germline V gene has CDR1 SGHDT and CDR2 YYEEEE. CDR3 bases: TGTGCCAGCAGCTTGGTCTCCAATGAGCAGTTCTTC. Translating it yields CASSLVSNEQFF. The complete variable domain, with remaining parts taken from reference TRBV5-6 and TRBJ2-1, reads DAGVTQSPTHLIKTRGQQVTLRCSPKSGHDTVSWYQQALGQGPQFIFQYYEEEERQRGNFPDRFSGHQFPNYSSELNVNALLLGDSALYLCASSLVSNEQFFGPGTRLTVL.

This chain joins TRBV7-9 and TRBJ2-7; no firm D call. The CDR3 contains 12 residues. Germline V gives CDR1 SEHNR, CDR2 FQNEAQ (reference sequence). The V end lost 5 bases, the J end lost 0 bases, and 5 bases lay between the germline ends. The CDR3 nucleotides are TGTGCCAGCAGCCCTACCTCCTACGAGCAGTACTTC. Encoded protein: CASSPTSYEQYF.

CDR3 nucleotides: TGTGCCAGCAGTCCCGGGACAGGGGGAGACTTTATTTGGCATTACGAGCAGTACTTC. It is translated as CASSPGTGGDFIWHYEQYF. This sequence joins TRBV28 and TRBJ2-7, with 11 bases that match TRBD1. V lost 5 bases, J lost 4 bases, and 19 bases stayed unmatched. This CDR3 has 19 residues. The V gene's germline CDR1 is MDHEN and CDR2 SYDVKM.

The J gene is TRBJ1-4, the V gene TRBV2, with a tentative D call TRBD1 (5 bases). V was pared by 7 bases and J by 8 bases, with 17 bases between. CDR3 length: 14 residues. CDR1 and CDR2 from the germline V gene are SNHLY and FYNNEI. The CDR3 protein is CASTLDTSGEKLFF. As DNA, the CDR3 is TGTGCCAGCACTTTGGACACTTCAGGGGAAAAACTGTTTTTT.

This chain joins TRBV4-3 and TRBJ2-5; weak D call: TRBD1 (6 bases). Germline V gene lookup returns CDR1 LGHNA and CDR2 YSLEER. V was pared by 1 base and J by 2 bases, with 11 bases between. CDR3 size: 15 residues. The CDR3 DNA sequence: TGCGCCAGCAGCCAAGGGGGCAGGGGACAAGAGACCCAGTACTTC. It codes for CASSQGGRGQETQYF.

By share, this clone ranks as large. The J gene is TRBJ1-2, the V gene TRBV4-1; D unresolved. Trimming pared 0 bases from V and 8 bases from J, leaving 10 bases between. The V gene's germline CDR1 is MGHRA and CDR2 YSYEKL. The CDR3 spans 13 residues. CDR3 sequence: CASSQDPGKGYTF. DNA for the CDR3: TGCGCCAGCAGCCAAGACCCGGGCAAAGGCTACACCTTC.

The chain uses TRBV27 and TRBJ2-5; 8 bases are a match to TRBD1. Germline CDR1 MNHEY, CDR2 SMNVEV (reference sequence). V lost 5 bases to trimming and J lost 2 bases; unmatched junction nucleotides: 10. The CDR3 is 16 amino acids. CDR3 nucleotide sequence: TGTGCCAGCAGTGATACCCGACAGGGGCGTCAAGAGACCCAGTACTTC. Translating gives CASSDTRQGRQETQYF.

This clone was recorded once. V is TRBV6-5 and J is TRBJ2-7, with 8 bases identical to TRBD2. V gave up 5 bases and J gave up 5 bases; unmatched junction bases: 8. Germline V CDR1 and CDR2: MNHEY, SVGAGI. The CDR3 is 14 residues long. The CDR3 sequence is CASSPGTSANEQYF. The DNA of the CDR3 is TGTGCCAGCAGTCCCGGGACTAGTGCGAACGAGCAGTACTTC.